This T cell receptor (beta chain) was identified during a study of cytomegalovirus exposure and HLA in healthy donors. At the level of the study: Genotyping of nearly 400 donors showed that roughly 80% belonged to the Caucasian-associated ancestry cluster. Study results and caveats: TCR beta V segments were, for the most part, productive about 87% or about 30% of the time in an earlier analysis. Per published accounts, TCR beta sequences correctly predicted the HLA-A and HLA-B alleles of most subjects.

Per germline, CDR1 SGHTA and CDR2 FQGTGA. This CDR3 contains 14 residues. V shed 5 bases, J shed 0 bases, and the junction held 2 bases outside the gene matches. The PCR used 60 Vbeta and 13 Jbeta primers. Profiling relied on immunoSEQ multiplex PCR, and the TCRdb table lists in-frame clones only, not all of them. The sample carries approximately 100,000 clones, around a tenth recorded once. For this clone: Its antigen remains unknown.

The sample taken for sequencing was PBMCs. The V and J genes are TRBV7-3 and TRBJ2-5; TRBD2 matches at 8 bases. This clonotype was sampled from a man over 45 in good health and CMV-seropositive. The CDR3 sequence: CASSPTSDQETQYF. The CDR3, as DNA: TGTGCCAGCAGCCCGACTAGCGACCAAGAGACCCAGTACTTC.